A single TCR beta chain is shown here with its context. Its matching antigen is unknown. After removal of 0 bases from V and 13 bases from J, the junction contained 10 bases not matched to a gene. The CDR3 loop spans 15 amino acids. Germline CDR1 SGHVS, CDR2 FQNEAQ. This sample is drawn from a study of cytomegalovirus exposure and HLA in healthy donors. This PCR relied on a set of 60 Vbeta primers and 13 Jbeta primers. Sequenced by immunoSEQ multiplex PCR; TCRdb stores in-frame clones only, minus some. Of 130,000 to 150,000 clones detected, roughly 80% appear once; the ten largest clones hold almost 7%. Study-wide results and limits: It was in a later analysis that TCR association rates were seen to vary by HLA locus, highest for DRB1 and lowest for HLA-C.

The V gene is TRBV7-8, the J gene TRBJ1-4; 8 nucleotides line up with TRBD1. Sequencing was done on a sample of PBMCs. The TCR originated in a man in his forties in good health and CMV-seropositive. This chain's CDR3 is CASSLAPKQGVGLFF. The CDR3 DNA reads as TGTGCCAGCAGCTTAGCGCCCAAACAGGGGGTTGGACTGTTTTTT. Combining the CDR3 with reference TRBV7-8 and TRBJ1-4 gives the whole variable domain GAGVSQSPRYKVAKRGQDVALRCDPISGHVSLFWYQQALGQGPEFLTYFQNEAQLDKSGLPSDRFFAERPEGSVSTLKIQRTQQEDSAVYLCASSLAPKQGVGLFFGSGTQLSVL.